This TCR beta chain derives from a study of T-cell reconstitution after alpha-beta-depleted transplantation in children. This clonotype turned up a few times. The antigen remains unidentified. Whole-study findings and limits: The study traced high day-60 TCRbeta diversity in some patients to surviving recipient T cells and thymic progenitors. T cells produced anew were the main source of T-cell counts and diversity one year after transplant. Two months or so post-transplant, alpha-beta T cells reportedly derived from several hundred expanded graft clones.

Germline values: CDR1 SGHAT, CDR2 FQDESV (reference sequence). The V end lost 5 bases, the J end lost 2 bases, and 17 bases lay between the germline ends. The CDR3 runs 16 residues. Molecular barcoding with unique molecular identifiers was used for the TCRbeta library. In TCRdb, the PCR reads were re-called with MiXCR into one record per CDR3 protein. The sample includes roughly 790,000 distinct CDR3 sequences, 16% of them seen just once. The sample consisted of PBMCs, mostly from graft donor cells, taken 360 days after TCRalphabeta/CD19-depleted stem cell transplant. The chain is built from TRBV11-1 and TRBJ2-3; a possible D gene is TRBD2 (5 bases). The sequence derives from a male patient aged 10 to 17 who had a stem cell transplant for acute lymphoblastic leukemia, so the T cells may come from the graft donor. This chain's CDR3 is CASSRSEGGITDTQYF. The DNA of the CDR3 is TGTGCCAGCAGCCGGAGCGAGGGTGGGATCACAGATACGCAGTATTTT.